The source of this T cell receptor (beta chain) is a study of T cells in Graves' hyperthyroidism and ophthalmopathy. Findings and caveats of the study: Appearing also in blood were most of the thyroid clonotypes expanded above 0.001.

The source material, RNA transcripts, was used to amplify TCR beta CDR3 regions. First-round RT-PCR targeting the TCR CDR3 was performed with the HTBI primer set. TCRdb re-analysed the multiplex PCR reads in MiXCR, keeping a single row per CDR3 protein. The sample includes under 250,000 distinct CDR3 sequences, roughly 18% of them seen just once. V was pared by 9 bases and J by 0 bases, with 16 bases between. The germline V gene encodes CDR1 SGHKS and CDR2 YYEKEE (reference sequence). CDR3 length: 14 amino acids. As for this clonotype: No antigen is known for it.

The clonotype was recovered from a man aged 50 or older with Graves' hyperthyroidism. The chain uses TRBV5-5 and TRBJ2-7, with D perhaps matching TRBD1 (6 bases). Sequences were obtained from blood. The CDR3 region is CATLRGIDSYEQYF. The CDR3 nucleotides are TGTGCCACACTCAGGGGCATCGACTCCTACGAGCAGTACTTC.